This is a list of T cell receptor beta chains from one sample in a study of vaccination and CD4 T cells after COVID-19. The antigens of these receptors remain unknown. A single record per CDR3 protein comes from TCRdb applying MiXCR to the PCR reads. The table lists approximately 10,000 distinct CDR3 sequences, 40% to 65% of them singletons, with about 40% in the top ten. Material for sequencing was CD4+ T cells from blood, cultured in vitro. Receptor source: a human donor who had recovered from COVID-19. CDR3s include the opening cysteine and the closing phenylalanine or tryptophan. The D gene is left open where the match is weak. Size is omitted from some rows. Given values are once, few, many or a class for expanded clones.

v_call: TRBV7-2; j_call: TRBJ2-5; d_call: TRBD2; clone_size: few; cdr3_nt: TGTGCCAGCAGCTTAGACACTAGCGGGGGGCAAGAGACCCAGTACTTC; cdr3_aa: CASSLDTSGGQETQYF
v_call: TRBV12-3/TRBV12-4; j_call: TRBJ2-2; d_call: NA; clone_size: NA; cdr3_nt: TGTGCCAGCAGTTTAATGGGGGCTAACACCGGGGAGCTGTTTTTT; cdr3_aa: CASSLMGANTGELFF
v_call: TRBV7-2; j_call: TRBJ2-7; d_call: TRBD2; clone_size: NA; cdr3_nt: TGTGCCAGCAGCTTAGAGGGGACTAGCGGGGGGTACGAGCAGTACTTC; cdr3_aa: CASSLEGTSGGYEQYF
v_call: TRBV20-1; j_call: TRBJ2-5; d_call: NA; clone_size: few; cdr3_nt: TGCAGTGCTAGGAAGGGGTTCCCGGGGACCCAGTACTTC; cdr3_aa: CSARKGFPGTQYF
v_call: TRBV24-1; j_call: TRBJ1-5; d_call: NA; clone_size: NA; cdr3_nt: TGTGCCACCAGTGATTTGAAACCTTATCGGCCCCAGCATTTT; cdr3_aa: CATSDLKPYRPQHF
v_call: TRBV6-2/TRBV6-3; j_call: TRBJ2-7; d_call: TRBD2; clone_size: NA; cdr3_nt: TGTGCCAGCAGAGATACAGCGGGGGGGACCTACGAGCAGTACTTC; cdr3_aa: CASRDTAGGTYEQYF
v_call: TRBV2; j_call: TRBJ1-2; d_call: NA; clone_size: NA; cdr3_nt: TGTGCCAGCAGTCCTCGTCTTCTGGCGGGTGGCTACACCTTC; cdr3_aa: CASSPRLLAGGYTF
v_call: TRBV10-3; j_call: TRBJ1-6; d_call: NA; clone_size: few; cdr3_nt: TGTGCCATCAGTGAGTCTATGCAGGGAATTACACCCCTCCACTTT; cdr3_aa: CAISESMQGITPLHF
v_call: TRBV7-9; j_call: TRBJ1-1; d_call: TRBD1; clone_size: few; cdr3_nt: TGTGCCAGCAGTAAACAGGGGTCCGTCGCTGAAGCTTTCTTT; cdr3_aa: CASSKQGSVAEAFF
v_call: TRBV2; j_call: TRBJ1-5; d_call: TRBD1; clone_size: few; cdr3_nt: TGTGCCAGCAGTGAAGGAGCGGGACAGGAAAATCAGCCCCAGCATTTT; cdr3_aa: CASSEGAGQENQPQHF
v_call: TRBV2; j_call: TRBJ1-5; d_call: TRBD1; clone_size: NA; cdr3_nt: TGTGCCAGCAGTGGGGACAGGGCTATCAATCAGCCCCAGCATTTT; cdr3_aa: CASSGDRAINQPQHF
v_call: TRBV28; j_call: TRBJ2-3; d_call: TRBD2; clone_size: NA; cdr3_nt: TGTGCCAGCTCTAGCGGGGGGGCGGGGACAGATACGCAGTATTTT; cdr3_aa: CASSSGGAGTDTQYF
v_call: TRBV10-1; j_call: TRBJ2-3; d_call: NA; clone_size: few; cdr3_nt: TGCGCCAGCAGTGATCAGCGATTCACAGATACGCAGTATTTT; cdr3_aa: CASSDQRFTDTQYF
v_call: TRBV12-3/TRBV12-4; j_call: TRBJ2-3; d_call: TRBD2; clone_size: once; cdr3_nt: TGTGCCAGCTTTGTAGCGGGGATGGGCGCAGATACGCAGTATTTT; cdr3_aa: CASFVAGMGADTQYF
v_call: TRBV7-2; j_call: TRBJ1-1; d_call: NA; clone_size: NA; cdr3_nt: TGTGCCAGCAGCTTACCGACGGTCGACACTGAAGCTTTCTTT; cdr3_aa: CASSLPTVDTEAFF
v_call: TRBV5-1; j_call: TRBJ1-2; d_call: NA; clone_size: NA; cdr3_nt: TGCGCCAGCAGCCCGGGACACCGCGACTATGGCTACACCTTC; cdr3_aa: CASSPGHRDYGYTF
v_call: TRBV19; j_call: TRBJ1-2; d_call: TRBD1; clone_size: few; cdr3_nt: TGTGCCAGTAGTAGGGACAGGGTGAAGGATGGCTACACCTTC; cdr3_aa: CASSRDRVKDGYTF
v_call: TRBV6-1; j_call: TRBJ1-2; d_call: TRBD1; clone_size: NA; cdr3_nt: TGTGCCAGCAGTCCTCGACTACCGGGACAGGGGCTCTATGGCTACACCTTC; cdr3_aa: CASSPRLPGQGLYGYTF
v_call: TRBV29-1; j_call: TRBJ2-2; d_call: NA; clone_size: NA; cdr3_nt: TGCAGCGTCCAACCCGGGACCTCAAGCGGGGAGCTGTTTTTT; cdr3_aa: CSVQPGTSSGELFF
v_call: TRBV11-2; j_call: TRBJ2-3; d_call: TRBD1; clone_size: medium-sized; cdr3_nt: TGTGCCAGCAGGCCGGTACAGGGGTCAAGAGATACGCAGTATTTT; cdr3_aa: CASRPVQGSRDTQYF
v_call: TRBV7-9; j_call: TRBJ1-5; d_call: NA; clone_size: NA; cdr3_nt: TGTGCCAGCAGCTTAGTAAGGGATGGTGGAAGCAATCAGCCCCAGCATTTT; cdr3_aa: CASSLVRDGGSNQPQHF
v_call: TRBV6-2/TRBV6-3; j_call: TRBJ2-4; d_call: NA; clone_size: NA; cdr3_nt: TGTGCCAGCAGTTCCTCAAACATTCAGTACTTC; cdr3_aa: CASSSSNIQYF
v_call: TRBV10-1; j_call: TRBJ2-3; d_call: NA; clone_size: NA; cdr3_nt: TGCGCCAGCAGTCGGGGAACAGATACGCAGTATTTT; cdr3_aa: CASSRGTDTQYF
v_call: TRBV20-1; j_call: TRBJ1-1; d_call: NA; clone_size: NA; cdr3_nt: TGCAGTGCTCGGGGGGGGAGCCCGGGGCGGGGAACTGAAGCTTTCTTT; cdr3_aa: CSARGGSPGRGTEAFF
v_call: TRBV30; j_call: TRBJ1-2; d_call: NA; clone_size: few; cdr3_nt: TGTGCCCAACTAGTGAGGGAGGGTAGCTATGGCTACACCTTC; cdr3_aa: CAQLVREGSYGYTF
v_call: TRBV30; j_call: TRBJ1-2; d_call: TRBD1; clone_size: NA; cdr3_nt: TGTGCCTGGAGTAGGAAAGGGACAGGGGGCGACTATGGCTACACCTTC; cdr3_aa: CAWSRKGTGGDYGYTF
v_call: TRBV9; j_call: TRBJ1-2; d_call: NA; clone_size: NA; cdr3_nt: TGTGCCAGCAGCGGAGGGAGACTCATCCATAACTATGGCTACACCTTC; cdr3_aa: CASSGGRLIHNYGYTF
v_call: TRBV7-9; j_call: TRBJ2-3; d_call: NA; clone_size: NA; cdr3_nt: TGTGCCAGCAGCCCCTACCAGGGTAGTACATCAGATACGCAGTATTTT; cdr3_aa: CASSPYQGSTSDTQYF
v_call: TRBV19; j_call: TRBJ2-1; d_call: NA; clone_size: NA; cdr3_nt: TGTGCCAGTAGCGAGACAGGAAGAGAGCAGTTCTTC; cdr3_aa: CASSETGREQFF
v_call: TRBV6-4; j_call: TRBJ2-1; d_call: TRBD2; clone_size: NA; cdr3_nt: TGTGCCAGCAGTGCGACTAGCGGGGGGATTGAAGAGCAGTTCTTC; cdr3_aa: CASSATSGGIEEQFF
v_call: TRBV2; j_call: TRBJ1-2; d_call: TRBD1; clone_size: NA; cdr3_nt: TGTGCCAGCAACCAAGAGGGGGCAGGTGGCTACACCTTC; cdr3_aa: CASNQEGAGGYTF
v_call: TRBV6-1; j_call: TRBJ1-2; d_call: NA; clone_size: few; cdr3_nt: TGTGCCAGCAAAACCAACATGGACTATGGCTACACCTTC; cdr3_aa: CASKTNMDYGYTF
v_call: TRBV12-3/TRBV12-4; j_call: TRBJ1-2; d_call: NA; clone_size: NA; cdr3_nt: TGTGCCAGCAGTTATTCGCAGACCAGCTATGGCTACACCTTC; cdr3_aa: CASSYSQTSYGYTF
v_call: TRBV10-1; j_call: TRBJ1-3; d_call: NA; clone_size: NA; cdr3_nt: TGCGCCAGCAGCCCCGGGACAACCTCTGGAAACACCATATATTTT; cdr3_aa: CASSPGTTSGNTIYF
v_call: TRBV6-1; j_call: TRBJ2-6; d_call: NA; clone_size: NA; cdr3_nt: TGTGCCATACAATTCTCTGGGGCCAACGTCCTGACTTTC; cdr3_aa: CAIQFSGANVLTF
v_call: TRBV12-3/TRBV12-4; j_call: TRBJ2-1; d_call: TRBD2; clone_size: NA; cdr3_nt: TGTGCCAGCAGTTTTCTGACTAGCGGGGATGGTGAGCAGTTCTTC; cdr3_aa: CASSFLTSGDGEQFF
v_call: TRBV6-2/TRBV6-3; j_call: TRBJ2-7; d_call: TRBD1; clone_size: NA; cdr3_nt: TGTGCCAGCAGTTCTTTCCCGGGACAGGGATCCTACGAGCAGTACTTC; cdr3_aa: CASSSFPGQGSYEQYF
v_call: TRBV6-1; j_call: TRBJ2-2; d_call: TRBD2; clone_size: NA; cdr3_nt: TGTGCCAGCACCCCAGGGACTAGCGGGCACGGGGGGGAGCTGTTTTTT; cdr3_aa: CASTPGTSGHGGELFF
v_call: TRBV7-2; j_call: TRBJ1-6; d_call: NA; clone_size: few; cdr3_nt: TGTGCCAGCAGCTTCACCGGGGGGGGACGGATTTTCTCCTATAATTCACCCCTCCACTTT; cdr3_aa: CASSFTGGGRIFSYNSPLHF
v_call: TRBV19; j_call: TRBJ2-4; d_call: NA; clone_size: NA; cdr3_nt: TGTGCCAGTAGTATTGGGGCGAGAACTTTACGGTACTTC; cdr3_aa: CASSIGARTLRYF
v_call: TRBV2; j_call: TRBJ1-6; d_call: NA; clone_size: few; cdr3_nt: TGTGCCAGCAGGGAAGAAGAGAATTCACCCCTCCACTTT; cdr3_aa: CASREEENSPLHF